The rows below give T cell receptor beta chains drawn from one sample of a study of T cell changes during pregnancy in multiple sclerosis. Sequenced by immunoSEQ multiplex PCR; TCRdb stores in-frame clones only, minus some. This table holds 37,000 or so clones, 88% found once. Sequenced material: CD4+ T cells from peripheral blood mononuclear cells, taken before pregnancy. The receptors here all came from a female donor with multiple sclerosis, enrolled in a pregnancy study. CDR3s include the opening cysteine and the closing phenylalanine or tryptophan. The D gene is left open where the match is weak. Rows give clone size only sometimes, using once, few, many, or a class for an expanded clone.

V gene: TRBV27; J gene: TRBJ1-3; clone size: NA; D gene: TRBD1; CDR3 protein: CASSRGGQGSGNTIYF; CDR3 DNA: TGTGCCAGCAGCCGAGGGGGACAGGGCTCTGGAAACACCATATATTTT
V gene: TRBV28; J gene: TRBJ2-1; clone size: NA; D gene: TRBD2; CDR3 protein: CATKREGNYNEQFF; CDR3 DNA: TGTGCCACAAAGAGGGAGGGTAACTACAATGAGCAGTTCTTC
V gene: TRBV4-2; J gene: TRBJ1-4; clone size: few; D gene: TRBD1; CDR3 protein: CASSQGQGEKLFF; CDR3 DNA: TGTGCCAGCAGCCAAGGACAGGGTGAAAAACTGTTTTTT
V gene: TRBV5-1; J gene: TRBJ2-1; clone size: NA; D gene: TRBD1; CDR3 protein: CASSPGQGYNEQFF; CDR3 DNA: TGCGCCAGCAGCCCGGGACAGGGCTACAATGAGCAGTTCTTC
V gene: TRBV28; J gene: TRBJ1-3; clone size: NA; D gene: NA; CDR3 protein: CASSSSPGNTIYF; CDR3 DNA: TGTGCCAGCAGTTCCTCTCCCGGAAACACCATATATTTT
V gene: TRBV10-3; J gene: TRBJ2-2; clone size: once; D gene: TRBD2; CDR3 protein: CAISALAGADTGELFF; CDR3 DNA: TGTGCCATCAGTGCCTTAGCGGGAGCCGACACCGGGGAGCTGTTTTTT
V gene: TRBV14; J gene: TRBJ2-1; clone size: NA; D gene: NA; CDR3 protein: CASSPTRIEQFF; CDR3 DNA: TGTGCCAGCAGCCCCACTAGAATTGAGCAGTTCTTC
V gene: TRBV4-1; J gene: TRBJ1-2; clone size: NA; D gene: NA; CDR3 protein: CASSQQQYRDLYGYTF; CDR3 DNA: TGCGCCAGCAGCCAACAACAATACAGGGACCTCTATGGCTACACCTTC
V gene: TRBV6-1; J gene: TRBJ1-1; clone size: once; D gene: NA; CDR3 protein: CASSEGDSRGPPPGAFF; CDR3 DNA: TGTGCCAGCAGTGAAGGGGATTCCAGGGGCCCCCCACCAGGAGCTTTCTTT
V gene: TRBV2; J gene: TRBJ2-7; clone size: NA; D gene: NA; CDR3 protein: CASSEDLPSSYEQYF; CDR3 DNA: TGTGCCAGCAGTGAAGACCTCCCCAGCTCCTACGAGCAGTACTTC
V gene: TRBV5-1; J gene: TRBJ2-1; clone size: NA; D gene: TRBD1; CDR3 protein: CASSWDSAQGEQFF; CDR3 DNA: TGCGCCAGCAGCTGGGACAGCGCCCAAGGTGAGCAGTTCTTC
V gene: TRBV7-9; J gene: TRBJ2-1; clone size: once; D gene: TRBD2; CDR3 protein: CASSLEVAGSNEQFF; CDR3 DNA: TGTGCCAGCAGCTTAGAGGTAGCGGGATCCAATGAGCAGTTCTTC
V gene: TRBV5-4; J gene: TRBJ2-5; clone size: NA; D gene: TRBD2; CDR3 protein: CASSLVLAGGETQYF; CDR3 DNA: TGTGCCAGCAGCTTGGTGCTAGCGGGCGGGGAGACCCAGTACTTC
V gene: TRBV6-1; J gene: TRBJ1-6; clone size: NA; D gene: NA; CDR3 protein: CASSEMQAHSPLHF; CDR3 DNA: TGTGCCAGCAGTGAAATGCAGGCTCATTCACCCCTCCACTTT
V gene: TRBV30; J gene: TRBJ1-2; clone size: NA; D gene: NA; CDR3 protein: CAWYLPAGDGYTF; CDR3 DNA: TGTGCCTGGTACCTCCCGGCGGGGGATGGCTACACCTTC
V gene: TRBV11-2; J gene: TRBJ2-1; clone size: NA; D gene: TRBD2; CDR3 protein: CASSLEAGASGRSEQFF; CDR3 DNA: TGTGCCAGCAGCTTAGAGGCAGGGGCTAGCGGGAGGTCTGAGCAGTTCTTC
V gene: TRBV7-9; J gene: TRBJ1-3; clone size: once; D gene: TRBD1; CDR3 protein: CASSPTTGTGLAGNTIYF; CDR3 DNA: TGTGCCAGCAGCCCGACCACCGGGACAGGTCTAGCGGGAAACACCATATATTTT
V gene: TRBV6-6; J gene: TRBJ2-1; clone size: NA; D gene: TRBD2; CDR3 protein: CASSTGTSGRGEQFF; CDR3 DNA: TGTGCCAGCAGTACCGGGACTAGCGGGAGGGGTGAGCAGTTCTTC
V gene: TRBV7-9; J gene: TRBJ2-1; clone size: NA; D gene: NA; CDR3 protein: CASSLTLYNEQFF; CDR3 DNA: TGTGCCAGCAGCTTAACCCTATACAATGAGCAGTTCTTC
V gene: TRBV6-4; J gene: TRBJ1-3; clone size: NA; D gene: TRBD1; CDR3 protein: CASSDSEPTGGSSGNTIYF; CDR3 DNA: TGTGCCAGCAGTGACTCGGAACCGACAGGGGGAAGCTCTGGAAACACCATATATTTT
V gene: TRBV5-1; J gene: TRBJ2-7; clone size: once; D gene: NA; CDR3 protein: CASSPGGAGGAYEQYF; CDR3 DNA: TGCGCCAGCAGCCCCGGAGGGGCAGGGGGAGCCTACGAGCAGTACTTC
V gene: TRBV5-1; J gene: TRBJ1-3; clone size: NA; D gene: TRBD1; CDR3 protein: CASRIQGEGNTIYF; CDR3 DNA: TGCGCCAGCAGAATACAGGGGGAAGGAAACACCATATATTTT
V gene: TRBV14; J gene: TRBJ1-3; clone size: NA; D gene: TRBD1; CDR3 protein: CASSRTGTHSGNTIYF; CDR3 DNA: TGTGCCAGCTCTCGGACAGGCACCCACTCTGGAAACACCATATATTTT
V gene: TRBV4-1; J gene: TRBJ1-5; clone size: NA; D gene: NA; CDR3 protein: CASSQGNGAGQTTYSNQPQHF; CDR3 DNA: TGCGCCAGCAGCCAAGGTAATGGAGCGGGGCAGACGACATATAGCAATCAGCCCCAGCATTTT
V gene: TRBV29-1; J gene: TRBJ2-3; clone size: NA; D gene: NA; CDR3 protein: CSVVGTPRDTQYF; CDR3 DNA: TGCAGCGTTGTGGGGACTCCCCGAGATACGCAGTATTTT
V gene: TRBV6-4; J gene: TRBJ1-1; clone size: once; D gene: NA; CDR3 protein: CASRGLPNTEAFF; CDR3 DNA: TGTGCCAGCCGGGGACTGCCTAACACTGAAGCTTTCTTT
V gene: TRBV27; J gene: TRBJ1-5; clone size: NA; D gene: NA; CDR3 protein: CASSVNRVSNQPQHF; CDR3 DNA: TGTGCCAGCAGTGTAAACAGGGTCAGCAATCAGCCCCAGCATTTT
V gene: TRBV5-1; J gene: TRBJ1-2; clone size: NA; D gene: TRBD1; CDR3 protein: CASSLPDRGVGYTF; CDR3 DNA: TGCGCCAGCAGCTTGCCGGACAGGGGAGTTGGCTACACCTTC
V gene: TRBV5-1; J gene: TRBJ1-4; clone size: once; D gene: TRBD1; CDR3 protein: CASSYGQGGTNEKLFF; CDR3 DNA: TGCGCCAGCAGCTACGGACAGGGTGGGACTAATGAAAAACTGTTTTTT
V gene: TRBV2; J gene: TRBJ1-4; clone size: NA; D gene: NA; CDR3 protein: CASSAGNGFRLFF; CDR3 DNA: TGTGCCAGCAGTGCAGGGAATGGCTTTAGACTGTTTTTT
V gene: TRBV7-3; J gene: TRBJ2-6; clone size: once; D gene: TRBD2; CDR3 protein: CASSLWGPTSGRAGANVLTF; CDR3 DNA: TGTGCCAGCAGCTTATGGGGCCCGACTAGCGGGAGAGCTGGGGCCAACGTCCTGACTTTC
V gene: TRBV7-9; J gene: TRBJ1-2; clone size: NA; D gene: NA; CDR3 protein: CASSSLYGYTF; CDR3 DNA: TGTGCCAGCAGCTCACTCTATGGCTACACCTTC
V gene: TRBV19; J gene: TRBJ2-3; clone size: NA; D gene: TRBD2; CDR3 protein: CASRAGGPSDTQYF; CDR3 DNA: TGTGCCAGTAGGGCGGGAGGGCCCTCAGATACGCAGTATTTT
V gene: TRBV5-6; J gene: TRBJ1-3; clone size: NA; D gene: TRBD1; CDR3 protein: CASSLGRGRTTIYF; CDR3 DNA: TGTGCCAGCAGCTTGGGCAGGGGGCGAACCACCATATATTTT
V gene: TRBV18; J gene: TRBJ1-1; clone size: NA; D gene: NA; CDR3 protein: CASSESGAEVAEAFF; CDR3 DNA: TGTGCCAGCTCCGAATCGGGAGCGGAGGTGGCTGAAGCTTTCTTT
V gene: TRBV7-2; J gene: TRBJ2-5; clone size: NA; D gene: NA; CDR3 protein: CASSLAGGRETQYF; CDR3 DNA: TGTGCCAGCAGCTTAGCTGGAGGGCGCGAGACCCAGTACTTC
V gene: TRBV27; J gene: TRBJ2-5; clone size: NA; D gene: TRBD1; CDR3 protein: CASSPTGQGMGKTQYF; CDR3 DNA: TGTGCCAGCAGCCCAACGGGACAGGGGATGGGGAAGACCCAGTACTTC
V gene: TRBV5-1; J gene: TRBJ2-3; clone size: NA; D gene: TRBD2; CDR3 protein: CASSPMLLAGGYADTQYF; CDR3 DNA: TGCGCCAGCAGCCCGATGTTACTAGCGGGAGGGTATGCAGATACGCAGTATTTT
V gene: TRBV7-9; J gene: TRBJ2-3; clone size: NA; D gene: TRBD2; CDR3 protein: CASSHRLAGESDTQYF; CDR3 DNA: TGTGCCAGCAGCCACCGCCTAGCGGGAGAATCAGATACGCAGTATTTT
V gene: TRBV10-3; J gene: TRBJ2-7; clone size: NA; D gene: NA; CDR3 protein: CAISVGGTYEQYF; CDR3 DNA: TGTGCCATCAGTGTGGGCGGGACCTACGAGCAGTACTTC
V gene: TRBV18; J gene: TRBJ1-2; clone size: NA; D gene: NA; CDR3 protein: CASSPPTGPGYTF; CDR3 DNA: TGTGCCAGCTCACCACCTACAGGGCCTGGCTACACCTTC
V gene: TRBV7-2; J gene: TRBJ1-1; clone size: once; D gene: NA; CDR3 protein: CASSLVPQGGAFF; CDR3 DNA: TGTGCCAGCAGCTTAGTCCCCCAGGGCGGAGCTTTCTTT
V gene: TRBV18; J gene: TRBJ2-3; clone size: NA; D gene: TRBD1; CDR3 protein: CASSNTGDPLSTQYF; CDR3 DNA: TGTGCCAGCTCAAATACAGGGGACCCTTTGAGTACGCAGTATTTT
V gene: TRBV2; J gene: TRBJ2-7; clone size: NA; D gene: NA; CDR3 protein: CASGGDSYEQYF; CDR3 DNA: TGTGCCAGCGGAGGGGACTCCTACGAGCAGTACTTC
V gene: TRBV7-3; J gene: TRBJ2-3; clone size: NA; D gene: NA; CDR3 protein: CASGWASDTQYF; CDR3 DNA: TGTGCCAGCGGTTGGGCGTCAGATACGCAGTATTTT
V gene: TRBV7-9; J gene: TRBJ1-1; clone size: few; D gene: NA; CDR3 protein: CASSLLQGIGNTEAFF; CDR3 DNA: TGTGCCAGCAGCTTATTGCAGGGGATTGGGAACACTGAAGCTTTCTTT
V gene: TRBV2; J gene: TRBJ2-7; clone size: NA; D gene: NA; CDR3 protein: CASSVVSLENEQYF; CDR3 DNA: TGTGCCAGCAGTGTCGTAAGTTTAGAGAACGAGCAGTACTTC
V gene: TRBV7-2; J gene: TRBJ1-1; clone size: once; D gene: NA; CDR3 protein: CASSRVGGTEAFF; CDR3 DNA: TGTGCCAGCAGCCGGGTGGGGGGGACTGAAGCTTTCTTT
V gene: TRBV5-4; J gene: TRBJ1-2; clone size: NA; D gene: TRBD1; CDR3 protein: CASSPQQGRSSYGYTF; CDR3 DNA: TGTGCCAGCAGCCCGCAACAGGGGCGGTCTAGCTATGGCTACACCTTC
V gene: TRBV10-1; J gene: TRBJ2-4; clone size: NA; D gene: TRBD1; CDR3 protein: CASSETGGNIQYF; CDR3 DNA: TGCGCCAGCAGTGAAACAGGGGGGAACATTCAGTACTTC
V gene: TRBV6-6; J gene: TRBJ1-1; clone size: NA; D gene: NA; CDR3 protein: CASTGNTEAFF; CDR3 DNA: TGTGCCAGCACAGGGAACACTGAAGCTTTCTTT